This T cell receptor (beta chain) was identified during a study of early T cells in non-severe SARS-CoV-2 infection. Background on the study: With bulk RNA from unsorted whole blood as input, sequencing yielded unpaired chains. Overall study results and limits: VDJdb-based matching was biased toward anti-spike CD8 responses and missed private and CD4 specificities.

Unique molecular identifier tags were affixed to discrete cDNA molecules. One entry per CDR3 protein results from TCRdb running MiXCR on the 5' RACE reads. The sample lists some 64,000 distinct CDR3 sequences; 10% to 11% were seen once. This clonotype was observed many times. Its specificity is unknown. The CDR3 consists of 15 residues. The germline V gene has CDR1 MGHDK and CDR2 SYGVNS. V was trimmed by 1 base and J by 5 bases, leaving 14 bases between them. The sequence derives from an adult who was a healthcare worker with PCR-confirmed SARS-CoV-2 infection or an uninfected control (not recorded which). Source material: whole blood. V usage is TRBV25-1 and J usage is TRBJ1-1, with D tentatively TRBD1 (5 bases). The CDR3 DNA sequence: TGTGCCAGCAGTGAATTGGACGGGGGGAGGACTGAAGCTTTCTTT. This encodes CASSELDGGRTEAFF.